What follows are 14 T cell receptor beta chains derived from one specimen sequenced in a study of blood T cell repertoires in COVID-19. Using immunoSEQ multiplex PCR, the repertoire was profiled, and TCRdb retains in-frame clones only, with some absent. The repertoire holds around 380,000 clones, 87% seen once, with around 1.3% in the top ten. Sequenced sample: PBMCs or T cells enriched from blood (not recorded which). The source of these receptors is a man aged 30 to 45 who had recovered from COVID-19.

This clone has just a few counts. This sequence joins TRBV6-6 and TRBJ1-5; D is ambiguous. CDR1 MNHNY and CDR2 SVGAGI come from the germline V gene (reference sequence). This CDR3 is built from 15 residues. V lost 6 bases and J 2 bases, leaving 14 bases between the germline ends. The CDR3 here is CASRSGSLGNQPQHF. Here the CDR3 DNA reads TGTGCCAGCAGATCCGGGTCCTTAGGCAATCAGCCCCAGCATTTT.

This clone was detected once. V and J are TRBV7-9 and TRBJ1-1; 10 bases are a match to TRBD1. The trim removed 5 bases at V and 5 bases at J, leaving 5 bases unmatched. Germline V CDR1 and CDR2: SEHNR, FQNEAQ (reference sequence). The CDR3 consists of 14 residues. The CDR3 DNA reads as TGTGCCAGCAGCACCGGGACAGGGGATACTGAAGCTTTCTTT. It codes for CASSTGTGDTEAFF.

The V and J genes are TRBV5-6 and TRBJ1-5, with 7 bases matching TRBD1. Trimming at V came to 4 bases and at J to 3 bases, leaving 10 bases not matched to a gene. CDR1 and CDR2 (germline): SGHDT, YYEEEE. This CDR3 has 16 amino acids. CDR3 in amino acids: CASSLGRQGPNQPQHF. CDR3 nucleotides: TGTGCCAGCAGCCTTGGCCGACAGGGTCCCAATCAGCCCCAGCATTTT.

A remark on this clone: This sample also contains other DNA sequences that code for the same CDR3. V is TRBV19 and J is TRBJ1-1, with D possibly being TRBD1 (5 bases). The CDR3 totals 13 residues. In germline, CDR1 is LNHDA, CDR2 SQIVND (reference sequence). V was clipped by 0 bases and J by 5 bases, with 7 bases between them. Written as DNA, the CDR3 is TGTGCCAGTAGTATAGACAGGGATACTGAAGCTTTCTTT. Translating gives CASSIDRDTEAFF. Full variable domain (outside the CDR3, taken from reference TRBV19 and TRBJ1-1): DGGITQSPKYLFRKEGQNVTLSCEQNLNHDAMYWYRQDPGQGLRLIYYSQIVNDFQKGDIAEGYSVSREKKESFPLTVTSAQKNPTAFYLCASSIDRDTEAFFGQGTRLTVV.

The chain joins TRBV2 to TRBJ1-5; weak D call: TRBD1 (5 bases). Germline CDR1 reads SNHLY; CDR2 reads FYNNEI. The V gene lost 6 bases and the J gene lost 5 bases, with 17 bases spanning the gap. The CDR3 length is 15 residues. The CDR3 DNA sequence: TGTGCCAGCAGCCGGGACTTGGGGGGATATCAGCCCCAGCATTTT. It codes for CASSRDLGGYQPQHF.

V and J are TRBV5-4 and TRBJ1-1; possible D gene TRBD1, 6 bases. The ends were cut back, 2 bases at V and 1 base at J, with 15 bases in the middle. The CDR3 covers 16 residues. Germline V gene data show CDR1 as SGHNT and CDR2 as YYREEE (reference sequence). Here the CDR3 DNA reads TGTGCCAGCAGCTTTTTGACAGGCTTGGAGAACACTGAAGCTTTCTTT. As protein: CASSFLTGLENTEAFF.

The gene calls are TRBV14 and TRBJ1-2, with D perhaps matching TRBD1 (6 bases). Germline-derived CDR1 and CDR2 are SGHDN and FVKESK. The length of the CDR3 is 15 residues. Trimming removed 4 bases at V and 9 bases at J, with 21 bases between. The CDR3 reads CASSPSATGVSSYTF. The CDR3 coding sequence is TGTGCCAGCAGCCCGAGTGCGACAGGAGTCTCGAGCTACACCTTC. Supplemented by reference TRBV14 and TRBJ1-2, the full variable domain reads EAGVTQFPSHSVIEKGQTVTLRCDPISGHDNLYWYRRVMGKEIKFLLHFVKESKQDESGMPNNRFLAERTGGTYSTLKVQPAELEDSGVYFCASSPSATGVSSYTFGSGTRLTVV.

The chain recombines TRBV5-4 with TRBJ2-7, with 7 bases identical to TRBD2. The junction had 3 bases not matched to a gene; V was cut back by 3 bases and J by 3 bases. This CDR3 region has 13 residues. Germline loops: CDR1 SGHNT, CDR2 YYREEE (reference sequence). The CDR3 is CASSSGTNYEQYF. In DNA, the CDR3 is TGTGCCAGCAGCTCGGGGACTAACTACGAGCAGTACTTC.

This clone was detected only once. CDR3 region: CASNEGGTFHGYTF. The CDR3 nucleotides are TGTGCCAGCAACGAGGGGGGGACCTTCCATGGCTACACCTTC. This sequence joins TRBV7-9 and TRBJ1-2; D is perhaps TRBD1 (6 bases). This CDR3 spans 14 amino acids. V was trimmed by 7 bases and J by 6 bases, leaving 18 bases between them. CDR1 is SEHNR, CDR2 FQNEAQ, per germline (reference sequence).

The chain is built from TRBV6-5 and TRBJ2-7; D call uncertain. The CDR3 is 13 amino acids. The V and J ends lost 2 bases and 0 bases respectively, with 5 bases between them. Germline loops: CDR1 MNHEY, CDR2 SVGAGI. CDR3 coding DNA: TGTGCCAGCAGTTACGCAGTCTCCTACGAGCAGTACTTC. Translated: CASSYAVSYEQYF.

The chain is built from TRBV7-2 and TRBJ1-1, with 7 positions matching TRBD1. Germline lookup yields CDR1 SGHTA and CDR2 FQGNSA. The CDR3 is 15 residues long. The trim removed 8 bases at V and 1 base at J, leaving 10 bases unmatched. CDR3 bases: TGTGCCAGCGGCGGGAGGGGGCGTGCGAACACTGAAGCTTTCTTT. Protein product: CASGGRGRANTEAFF.

The rearrangement uses TRBV5-1 and TRBJ2-3; tentative D call: TRBD2 (6 bases). Germline V gene sequence: CDR1 SGHRS, CDR2 YFSETQ. Deletions cut 4 bases from V and 4 bases from J, with 10 bases between. This CDR3 has 13 amino acids. CDR3 residues: CASSAASADTQYF. In DNA form, the CDR3 reads TGCGCCAGCAGCGCTGCTAGCGCAGATACGCAGTATTTT.

Concerning this clone itself: Other DNA sequences from this sample encode an identical CDR3 as well. The V gene is TRBV6-5, the J gene TRBJ1-6; 7 positions agree with TRBD1. Germline V lookup: CDR1 MNHEY, CDR2 SVGAGI. The V gene end was trimmed by 2 bases and the J gene end by 5 bases; junction bases not matched to a gene: 3. The CDR3 covers 15 residues. This CDR3 reads CASSYRQGHNSPLHF. The CDR3 DNA is TGTGCCAGCAGTTACCGACAGGGCCATAATTCACCCCTCCACTTT.

V gene TRBV14 combines with J gene TRBJ1-2; unclear D gene. The V end lost 4 bases, the J end lost 5 bases, and 17 bases lay between the germline ends. The CDR3 loop spans 15 amino acids. Germline values: CDR1 SGHDN, CDR2 FVKESK. The CDR3 loop reads CASSPPGSFGYGYTF. The CDR3 DNA reads as TGTGCCAGCAGCCCCCCGGGGAGCTTCGGGTATGGCTACACCTTC.